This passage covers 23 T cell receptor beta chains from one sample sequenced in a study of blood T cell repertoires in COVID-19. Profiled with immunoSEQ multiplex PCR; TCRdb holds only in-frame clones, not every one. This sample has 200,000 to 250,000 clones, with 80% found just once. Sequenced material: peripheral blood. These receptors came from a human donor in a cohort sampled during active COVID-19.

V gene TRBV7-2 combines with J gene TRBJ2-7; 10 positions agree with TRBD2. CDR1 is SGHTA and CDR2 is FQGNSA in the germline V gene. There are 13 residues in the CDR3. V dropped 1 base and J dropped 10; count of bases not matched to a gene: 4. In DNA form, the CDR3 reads TGTGCCAGCAGCTTAGGTAGGACTAGCGGCCAGTACTTC. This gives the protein CASSLGRTSGQYF.

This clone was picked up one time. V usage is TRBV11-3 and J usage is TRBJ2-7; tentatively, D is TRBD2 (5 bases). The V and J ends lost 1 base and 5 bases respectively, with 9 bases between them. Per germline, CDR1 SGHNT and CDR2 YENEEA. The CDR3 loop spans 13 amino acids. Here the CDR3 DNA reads TGTGCCAGCAGCTTAGGGAAGGGAGACGAGCAGTACTTC. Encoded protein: CASSLGKGDEQYF. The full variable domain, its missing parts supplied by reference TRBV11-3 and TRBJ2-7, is EAGVVQSPRYKIIEKKQPVAFWCNPISGHNTLYWYLQNLGQGPELLIRYENEEAVDDSQLPKDRFSAERLKGVDSTLKIQPAELGDSAVYLCASSLGKGDEQYFGPGTRLTVT.

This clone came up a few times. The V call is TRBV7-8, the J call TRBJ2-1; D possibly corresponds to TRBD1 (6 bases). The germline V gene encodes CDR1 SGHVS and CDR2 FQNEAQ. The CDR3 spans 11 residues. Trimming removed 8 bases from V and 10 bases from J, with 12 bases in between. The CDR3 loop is CASSPGEEQFF. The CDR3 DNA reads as TGTGCCAGCTCACCAGGGGAAGAGCAGTTCTTC.

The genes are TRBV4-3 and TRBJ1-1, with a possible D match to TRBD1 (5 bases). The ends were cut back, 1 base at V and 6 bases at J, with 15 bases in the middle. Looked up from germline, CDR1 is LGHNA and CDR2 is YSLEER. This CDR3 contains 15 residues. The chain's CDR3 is CASSQVPRVVAEAFF. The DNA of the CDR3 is TGCGCCAGCAGCCAAGTACCCAGGGTGGTCGCTGAAGCTTTCTTT.

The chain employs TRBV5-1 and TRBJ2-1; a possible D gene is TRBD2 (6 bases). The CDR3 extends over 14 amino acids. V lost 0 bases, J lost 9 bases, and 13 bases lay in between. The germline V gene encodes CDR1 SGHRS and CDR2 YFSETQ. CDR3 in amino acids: CASSLDPGVGEQFF. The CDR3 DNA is TGCGCCAGCAGCTTGGATCCGGGGGTCGGTGAGCAGTTCTTC.

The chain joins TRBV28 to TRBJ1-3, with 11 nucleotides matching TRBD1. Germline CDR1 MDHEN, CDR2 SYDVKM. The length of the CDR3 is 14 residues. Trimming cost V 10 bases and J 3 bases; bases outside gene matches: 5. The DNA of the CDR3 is TGTGCCACCGGACAGGGGGCTAATGGAAACACCATATATTTT. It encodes CATGQGANGNTIYF. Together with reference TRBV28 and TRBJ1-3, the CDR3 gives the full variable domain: DVKVTQSSRYLVKRTGEKVFLECVQDMDHENMFWYRQDPGLGLRLIYFSYDVKMKEKGDIPEGYSVSREKKERFSLILESASTNQTSMYLCATGQGANGNTIYFGEGSWLTVV.

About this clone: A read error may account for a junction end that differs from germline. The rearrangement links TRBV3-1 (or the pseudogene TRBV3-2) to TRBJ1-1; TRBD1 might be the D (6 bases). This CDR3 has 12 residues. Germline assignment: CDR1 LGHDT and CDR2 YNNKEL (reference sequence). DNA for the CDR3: TGTGCCAGCAGCCGAGGGGCAGGGGTCCAAGTCTTT. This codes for CASSRGAGVQVF.

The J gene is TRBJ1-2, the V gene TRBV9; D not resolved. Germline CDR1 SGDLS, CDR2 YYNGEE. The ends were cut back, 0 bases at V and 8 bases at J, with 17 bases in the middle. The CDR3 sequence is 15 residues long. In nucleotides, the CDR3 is TGTGCCAGCAGCGTAGGGCAGGCATCCCCTTACGGCTACACCTTC. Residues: CASSVGQASPYGYTF.

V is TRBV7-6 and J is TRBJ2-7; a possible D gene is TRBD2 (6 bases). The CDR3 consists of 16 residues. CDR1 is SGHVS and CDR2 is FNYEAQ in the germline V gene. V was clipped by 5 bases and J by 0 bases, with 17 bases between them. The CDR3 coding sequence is TGTGCCAGCAGCCCCCATACGGGGGAAGGCTCCTACGAGCAGTACTTC. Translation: CASSPHTGEGSYEQYF.

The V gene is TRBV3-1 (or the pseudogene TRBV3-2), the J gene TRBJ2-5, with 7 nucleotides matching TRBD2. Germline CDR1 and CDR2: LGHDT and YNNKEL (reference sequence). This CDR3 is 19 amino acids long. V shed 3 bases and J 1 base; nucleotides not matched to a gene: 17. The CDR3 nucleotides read TGTGCCAGCAGCCATGCCCCGGATTGGGGCGGGGGATTCCAAGAGACCCAGTACTTC. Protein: CASSHAPDWGGGFQETQYF.

CDR3: CASSYSRTGGYGYTF. The CDR3 coding sequence is TGTGCCAGCAGTTATTCCCGGACAGGTGGCTATGGCTACACCTTC. This chain links TRBV6-5 with TRBJ1-2; 7 bases are shared with TRBD1. Per germline, CDR1 MNHEY and CDR2 SVGAGI. The CDR3 runs to 15 residues. Trimming removed 3 bases from V and 4 bases from J; junction bases left unmatched: 8.

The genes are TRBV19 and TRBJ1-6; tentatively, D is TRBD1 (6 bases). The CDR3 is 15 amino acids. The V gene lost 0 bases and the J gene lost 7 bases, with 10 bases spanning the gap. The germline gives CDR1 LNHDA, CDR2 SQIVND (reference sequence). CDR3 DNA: TGTGCCAGTAGTATAGACGACAGGCTCAATTCACCCCTCCACTTT. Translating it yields CASSIDDRLNSPLHF.

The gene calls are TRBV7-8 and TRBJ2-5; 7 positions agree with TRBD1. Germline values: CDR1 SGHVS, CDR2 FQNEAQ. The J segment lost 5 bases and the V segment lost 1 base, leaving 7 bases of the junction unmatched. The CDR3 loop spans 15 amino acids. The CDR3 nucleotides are TGTGCCAGCAGCTTAGAAGGGGGCTCGGGGGAGACCCAGTACTTC. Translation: CASSLEGGSGETQYF.

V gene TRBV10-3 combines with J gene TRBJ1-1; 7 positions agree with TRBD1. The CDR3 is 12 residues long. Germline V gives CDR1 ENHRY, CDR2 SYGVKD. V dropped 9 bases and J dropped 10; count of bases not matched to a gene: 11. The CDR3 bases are TGTGCCATGACAGGGCCCTCTGGGATAGCTTTCTTT. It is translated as CAMTGPSGIAFF.

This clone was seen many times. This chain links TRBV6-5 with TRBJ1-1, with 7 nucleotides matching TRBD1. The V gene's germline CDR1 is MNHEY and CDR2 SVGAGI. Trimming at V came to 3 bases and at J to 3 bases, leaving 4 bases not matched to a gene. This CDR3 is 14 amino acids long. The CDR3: CASSYTGADTEAFF. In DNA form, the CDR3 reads TGTGCCAGCAGTTATACAGGGGCGGACACTGAAGCTTTCTTT.

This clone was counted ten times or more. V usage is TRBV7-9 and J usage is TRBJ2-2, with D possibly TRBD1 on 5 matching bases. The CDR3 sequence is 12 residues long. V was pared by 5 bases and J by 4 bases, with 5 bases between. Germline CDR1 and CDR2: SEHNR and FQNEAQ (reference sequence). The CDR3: CASSQGTGELFF. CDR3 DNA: TGTGCCAGCAGCCAGGGCACCGGGGAGCTGTTTTTT.

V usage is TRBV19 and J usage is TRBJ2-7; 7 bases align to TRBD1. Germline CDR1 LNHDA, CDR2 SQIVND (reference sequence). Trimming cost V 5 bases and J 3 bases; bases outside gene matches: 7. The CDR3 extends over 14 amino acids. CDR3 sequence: CASSPRQGIYEQYF. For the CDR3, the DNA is TGTGCCAGTAGTCCGCGACAGGGTATCTACGAGCAGTACTTC.

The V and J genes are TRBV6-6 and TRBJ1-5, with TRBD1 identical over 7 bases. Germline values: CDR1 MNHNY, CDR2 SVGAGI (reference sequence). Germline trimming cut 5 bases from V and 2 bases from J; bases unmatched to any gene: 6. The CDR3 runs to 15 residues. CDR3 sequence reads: CASSRTTGGNQPQHF. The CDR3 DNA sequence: TGTGCCAGCAGTCGAACAACAGGGGGCAATCAGCCCCAGCATTTT.

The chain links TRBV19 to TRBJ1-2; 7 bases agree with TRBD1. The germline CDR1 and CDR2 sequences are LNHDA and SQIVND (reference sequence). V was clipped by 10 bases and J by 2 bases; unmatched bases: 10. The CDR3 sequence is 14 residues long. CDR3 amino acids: CATRGAAYNYGYTF. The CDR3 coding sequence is TGTGCCACCAGGGGGGCAGCATACAACTATGGCTACACCTTC.

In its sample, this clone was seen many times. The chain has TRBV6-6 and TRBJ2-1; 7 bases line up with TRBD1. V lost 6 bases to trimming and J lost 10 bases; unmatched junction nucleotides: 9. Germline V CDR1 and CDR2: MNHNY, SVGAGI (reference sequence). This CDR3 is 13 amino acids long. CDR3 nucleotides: TGTGCCAGCAGCCAAGGGACAGCTGGAGAGCAGTTCTTC. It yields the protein CASSQGTAGEQFF.

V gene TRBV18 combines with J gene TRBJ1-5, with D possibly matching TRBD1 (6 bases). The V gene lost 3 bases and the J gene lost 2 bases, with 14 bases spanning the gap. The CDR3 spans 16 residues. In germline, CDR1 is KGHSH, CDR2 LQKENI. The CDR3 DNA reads TGTGCCAGCTCACCCACGGGGGGGGCGGGCAATCAGCCCCAGCATTTT. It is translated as CASSPTGGAGNQPQHF.

CDR3 nucleotides: TGTGCCAGCAGCCAAGTTTGGGCTAGCGGGAGGGGATCCTACGAGCAGTACTTC. This translates into CASSQVWASGRGSYEQYF. This chain connects TRBV4-2 to TRBJ2-7; the match to TRBD2 covers 12 bases. The CDR3 spans 18 residues. Germline CDR1 LGHNA, CDR2 YNFKEQ. J was trimmed by 1 base and V by 1 base; bases with no gene match: 8.

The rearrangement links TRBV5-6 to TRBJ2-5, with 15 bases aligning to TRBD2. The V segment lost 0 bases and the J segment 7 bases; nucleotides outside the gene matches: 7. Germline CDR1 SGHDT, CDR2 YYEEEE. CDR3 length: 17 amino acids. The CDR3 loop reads CASSLVGLAGGQGTQYF. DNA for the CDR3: TGTGCCAGCAGCTTGGTCGGACTAGCGGGAGGGCAGGGGACCCAGTACTTC. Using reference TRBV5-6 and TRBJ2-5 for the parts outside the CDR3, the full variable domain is DAGVTQSPTHLIKTRGQQVTLRCSPKSGHDTVSWYQQALGQGPQFIFQYYEEEERQRGNFPDRFSGHQFPNYSSELNVNALLLGDSALYLCASSLVGLAGGQGTQYFGPGTRLLVL.